A single sample is the source of the 6 T cell receptor beta chains below, sequenced in a study of blood T cell repertoires in COVID-19. Profiling relied on immunoSEQ multiplex PCR, and the TCRdb table lists in-frame clones only, not all of them. The data contain approximately 140,000 clones, about four fifths of them singletons. Sequenced material: peripheral blood. Every receptor here comes from a man aged 25-45 years with COVID-19, enrolled during active disease.

This chain uses TRBV11-2 with TRBJ1-1; perhaps TRBD1 as D (6 bases). Per the germline V gene, CDR1 is SGHAT and CDR2 is FQNNGV. This CDR3 region has 15 residues. Trimming took off 3 bases at V and 1 base at J, with 12 bases between the two ends. CDR3 amino acids: CASSFRTARNTEAFF. For the CDR3, the DNA is TGTGCCAGCAGCTTCCGGACAGCCAGGAACACTGAAGCTTTCTTT.

V usage is TRBV6-4 and J usage is TRBJ2-3, with 12 bases identical to TRBD2. The CDR3 loop spans 16 amino acids. In germline, CDR1 is MRHNA, CDR2 SNTAGT. Trimming took 3 bases from V and 4 from J; bases not matched to a gene: 5. In nucleotides, the CDR3 is TGTGCCAGCAGTGAAGCCGGGACTAGCGGGTCAGATACGCAGTATTTT. Its translation: CASSEAGTSGSDTQYF.

This clone was counted once. Here the CDR3 reads CASTYSTDGYTF. CDR3 DNA: TGTGCCAGCACATATTCCACGGATGGCTACACCTTC. V is TRBV12-3 or TRBV12-4 and J is TRBJ1-2; unclear D gene. V lost 7 bases to trimming and J lost 6 bases, with 12 bases between them. The CDR3 consists of 12 residues.

V and J are TRBV10-3 and TRBJ1-5; D is unresolved. CDR1 is ENHRY and CDR2 is SYGVKD in the germline V gene. Trimming pared 4 bases from V and 5 bases from J, leaving 15 bases between. There are 15 residues in the CDR3. The CDR3 coding sequence is TGTGCCATCAGTGCGCGAGGAGGTAATGATCAGCCCCAGCATTTT. Protein product: CAISARGGNDQPQHF.

The J gene is TRBJ2-1, the V gene TRBV9, with D unresolved. Germline V gene data show CDR1 as SGDLS and CDR2 as YYNGEE. Trimming left V 0 bases short and J 6 bases short, with 13 bases between. This CDR3 is built from 15 residues. The CDR3 DNA is TGTGCCAGCAGCGTAGGGCTAGACGAGTTCAATGAGCAGTTCTTC. It translates to CASSVGLDEFNEQFF.

V gene TRBV27 combines with J gene TRBJ1-5; 8 nucleotides agree with TRBD1. V shed 6 bases, J shed 7 bases, and the junction held 8 bases outside the gene matches. The CDR3 has 14 residues. The V gene's germline CDR1 is MNHEY and CDR2 SMNVEV (reference sequence). The CDR3 spells CASRNRGMRQPQHF. The CDR3 nucleotides read TGTGCCAGCAGGAACAGGGGGATGAGGCAGCCCCAGCATTTT.